This T cell receptor beta chain was documented in a study of shared clonotypes between healthy human individuals. Study-wide points: Sampling included only blood; tissue repertoires likely differ. Few donors restricted represented genetic and exposure-history diversity.

Some clones are missing from TCRdb's copy, which holds only in-frame ones; the method was immunoSEQ multiplex PCR. The sample records about 92,000 clones, almost 70% being singletons. To note about this clone: The antigen remains unidentified.

CDR3 size: 14 residues. Germline lookup yields CDR1 SNHLY and CDR2 FYNNEI. V gave up 5 bases and J gave up 5 bases; unmatched junction bases: 7. V gene TRBV2 combines with J gene TRBJ1-1; 8 bases are shared with TRBD1. The sample was memory CD8+ T cells sorted from blood. Noted subset: CD45RO+ cells pooled with CCR7-negative TemRA cells. The TCR sequence derives from a man aged 25 to 40 in good health. Here the CDR3 DNA reads TGTGCCAGCAGTCCTCAGGGGGCCCTTACTGAAGCTTTCTTT. The encoded protein is CASSPQGALTEAFF.